A selection of T cell receptor beta chains follows, all from one sample in a study of OX40 agonist ivuxolimab in advanced cancers. The data were produced by immunoSEQ multiplex PCR, yet TCRdb's version contains in-frame clones alone and is incomplete. The sample has around 63,000 clones; roughly 87% are singletons. The source material was CD4+ or CD8+ T cells sorted from blood, sampled in a trial of the OX40 agonist ivuxolimab. The origin of the receptors is an adult with an advanced solid tumor such as melanoma, head and neck, liver or kidney cancer. The CDR3 runs from the conserved cysteine through the conserved F or W. Fields, in order: J gene, D gene, clone size, V gene, CDR3 protein. The D gene is left open where the match is weak. The size entry is marked missing in some rows and otherwise reads once, few, many or a size class.

J gene: TRBJ2-2
D gene: NA
clone size: NA
V gene: TRBV7-9
CDR3 protein: CASSVGELFF

J gene: TRBJ2-7
D gene: NA
clone size: NA
V gene: TRBV29-1
CDR3 protein: CSVGLLTSYEQYF

J gene: TRBJ2-5
D gene: TRBD1
clone size: NA
V gene: TRBV7-2
CDR3 protein: CASSLDGQGYQETQYF

J gene: TRBJ1-4
D gene: NA
clone size: NA
V gene: TRBV6-6
CDR3 protein: CASSFEGREKLFF

J gene: TRBJ2-3
D gene: NA
clone size: NA
V gene: TRBV28
CDR3 protein: CATLSGAPDTQYF

J gene: TRBJ2-1
D gene: TRBD1
clone size: NA
V gene: TRBV28
CDR3 protein: CASSTFWTGALNNEQFF

J gene: TRBJ1-5
D gene: NA
clone size: NA
V gene: TRBV28
CDR3 protein: CASSAGMMGSQPQHF

J gene: TRBJ2-1
D gene: NA
clone size: few
V gene: TRBV6-1
CDR3 protein: CASSEGKRLSYNEQFF

J gene: TRBJ1-2
D gene: NA
clone size: few
V gene: TRBV6-5
CDR3 protein: CASSLVGTQVGYTF

J gene: TRBJ1-5
D gene: TRBD1
clone size: NA
V gene: TRBV28
CDR3 protein: CASRSSGTGDNQPQHF

J gene: TRBJ2-3
D gene: TRBD2
clone size: once
V gene: TRBV6-6
CDR3 protein: CASSETSGRQQPYF

J gene: TRBJ2-4
D gene: TRBD2
clone size: NA
V gene: TRBV5-1
CDR3 protein: CASSFGREGRLDKNIQYF

J gene: TRBJ2-2
D gene: NA
clone size: once
V gene: TRBV28
CDR3 protein: CASSLNSYTGELFF

J gene: TRBJ2-1
D gene: NA
clone size: NA
V gene: TRBV29-1
CDR3 protein: CSAERGVPYNEQFF

J gene: TRBJ1-6
D gene: NA
clone size: NA
V gene: TRBV28
CDR3 protein: CASSLGAGVEGGFSPLHF

J gene: TRBJ2-1
D gene: TRBD1
clone size: once
V gene: TRBV28
CDR3 protein: CASSPIDRGLGNEQFF

J gene: TRBJ2-5
D gene: NA
clone size: NA
V gene: TRBV28
CDR3 protein: CASSPTGQETQYF

J gene: TRBJ1-2
D gene: TRBD1
clone size: NA
V gene: TRBV28
CDR3 protein: CASSLGQGARGYTF

J gene: TRBJ1-5
D gene: NA
clone size: NA
V gene: TRBV4-1
CDR3 protein: CASSQSGGANSNQPQHF

J gene: TRBJ2-1
D gene: TRBD2
clone size: NA
V gene: TRBV9
CDR3 protein: CASSVGGKRLAGNNNEQFF

J gene: TRBJ2-2
D gene: NA
clone size: NA
V gene: TRBV27
CDR3 protein: CASSLRGSGELFF

J gene: TRBJ2-1
D gene: TRBD2
clone size: NA
V gene: TRBV18
CDR3 protein: CASSRISGGAYNEQFF

J gene: TRBJ1-4
D gene: NA
clone size: NA
V gene: TRBV2
CDR3 protein: CASSGGPGDEKLFF

J gene: TRBJ2-7
D gene: TRBD2
clone size: NA
V gene: TRBV28
CDR3 protein: CASSRRLAGDYEQYF

J gene: TRBJ2-3
D gene: TRBD2
clone size: NA
V gene: TRBV6-5
CDR3 protein: CASSLGGGTDTQYF

J gene: TRBJ2-1
D gene: NA
clone size: NA
V gene: TRBV2
CDR3 protein: CASSLGDTSNNEQFF

J gene: TRBJ2-7
D gene: TRBD2
clone size: NA
V gene: TRBV4-1
CDR3 protein: CASSQGPLAGGHSYEQYF

J gene: TRBJ1-5
D gene: NA
clone size: few
V gene: TRBV5-4
CDR3 protein: CASSSGVGDQPQHF

J gene: TRBJ1-5
D gene: NA
clone size: NA
V gene: TRBV29-1
CDR3 protein: CSVEGSQGGNQPQHF

J gene: TRBJ2-2
D gene: NA
clone size: NA
V gene: TRBV7-2
CDR3 protein: CASSSTGHPTGELFF

J gene: TRBJ1-5
D gene: NA
clone size: few
V gene: TRBV7-2
CDR3 protein: CASSIDRNQPQHF

J gene: TRBJ1-5
D gene: TRBD1
clone size: NA
V gene: TRBV6-6
CDR3 protein: CASTRRGQSPNQPQHF

J gene: TRBJ2-1
D gene: NA
clone size: NA
V gene: TRBV19
CDR3 protein: CASSILGEGQFNEQFF

J gene: TRBJ2-6
D gene: NA
clone size: NA
V gene: TRBV7-9
CDR3 protein: CASSLSGAGLSGANVLTF

J gene: TRBJ2-1
D gene: TRBD2
clone size: NA
V gene: TRBV5-6
CDR3 protein: CASLRRSSGGLNEQFF

J gene: TRBJ2-6
D gene: NA
clone size: NA
V gene: TRBV7-7
CDR3 protein: CASTDSGANVLTF

J gene: TRBJ1-5
D gene: TRBD1
clone size: NA
V gene: TRBV5-1
CDR3 protein: CASSLGQGENQPQHF

J gene: TRBJ2-4
D gene: NA
clone size: NA
V gene: TRBV5-5
CDR3 protein: CASSLRPAKNIQYF

J gene: TRBJ2-1
D gene: TRBD1
clone size: once
V gene: TRBV6-1
CDR3 protein: CASSEVRQGGPYNEQFF

J gene: TRBJ2-2
D gene: NA
clone size: NA
V gene: TRBV7-2
CDR3 protein: CASSLAGRAGTGELFF